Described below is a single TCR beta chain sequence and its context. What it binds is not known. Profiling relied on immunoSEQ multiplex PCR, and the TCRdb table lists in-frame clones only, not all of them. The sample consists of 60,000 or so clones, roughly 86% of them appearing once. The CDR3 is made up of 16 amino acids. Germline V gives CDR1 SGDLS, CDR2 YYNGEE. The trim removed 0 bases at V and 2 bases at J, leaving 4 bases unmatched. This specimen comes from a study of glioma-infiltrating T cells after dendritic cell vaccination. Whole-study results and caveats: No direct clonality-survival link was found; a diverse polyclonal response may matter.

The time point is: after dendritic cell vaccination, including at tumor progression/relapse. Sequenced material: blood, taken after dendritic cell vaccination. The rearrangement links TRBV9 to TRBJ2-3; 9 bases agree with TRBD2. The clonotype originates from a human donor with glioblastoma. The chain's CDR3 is CASSVGSGGLTDTQYF. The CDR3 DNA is TGTGCCAGCAGCGTAGGAAGCGGGGGGCTCACAGATACGCAGTATTTT.